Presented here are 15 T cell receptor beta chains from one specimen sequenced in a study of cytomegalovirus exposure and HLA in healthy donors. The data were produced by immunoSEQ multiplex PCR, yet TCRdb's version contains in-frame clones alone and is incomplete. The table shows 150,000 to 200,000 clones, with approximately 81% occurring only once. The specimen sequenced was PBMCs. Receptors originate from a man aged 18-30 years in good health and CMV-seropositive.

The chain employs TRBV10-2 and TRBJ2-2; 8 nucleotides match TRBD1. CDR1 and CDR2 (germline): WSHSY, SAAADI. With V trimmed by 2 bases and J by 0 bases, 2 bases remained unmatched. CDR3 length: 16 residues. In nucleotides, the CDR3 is TGCGCCAGCAGTGAGGGACAGGGCGCGAACACCGGGGAGCTGTTTTTT. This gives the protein CASSEGQGANTGELFF.

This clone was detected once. CDR3 nucleotide sequence: TGTGCCAGCAGCGTAGACAGCTTGAACACCGGGGAGCTGTTTTTT. Its translation: CASSVDSLNTGELFF. The chain is built from TRBV9 and TRBJ2-2; no firm D call. The germline CDR1 and CDR2 sequences are SGDLS and YYNGEE. Trimming left V 0 bases short and J 1 base short, with 7 bases between. The CDR3 has 15 amino acids.

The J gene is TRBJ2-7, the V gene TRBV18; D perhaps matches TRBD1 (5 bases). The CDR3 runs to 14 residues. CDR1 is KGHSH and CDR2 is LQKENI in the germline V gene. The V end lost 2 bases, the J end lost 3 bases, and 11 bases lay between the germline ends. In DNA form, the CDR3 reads TGTGCCAGCTCACCAACGTCCCAGGGCTACGAGCAGTACTTC. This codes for CASSPTSQGYEQYF.

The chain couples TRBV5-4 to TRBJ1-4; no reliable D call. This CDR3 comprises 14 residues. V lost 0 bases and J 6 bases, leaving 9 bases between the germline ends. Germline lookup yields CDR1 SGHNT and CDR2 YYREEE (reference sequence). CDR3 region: CASSLAPGDEKLFF. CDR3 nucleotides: TGTGCCAGCAGCTTGGCCCCCGGTGATGAAAAACTGTTTTTT.

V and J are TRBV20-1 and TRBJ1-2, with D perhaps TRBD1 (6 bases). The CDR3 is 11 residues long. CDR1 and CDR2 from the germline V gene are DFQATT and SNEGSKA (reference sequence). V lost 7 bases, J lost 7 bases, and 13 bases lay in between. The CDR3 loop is CSGRGARGYTF. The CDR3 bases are TGCAGTGGGCGGGGGGCTCGTGGCTACACCTTC.

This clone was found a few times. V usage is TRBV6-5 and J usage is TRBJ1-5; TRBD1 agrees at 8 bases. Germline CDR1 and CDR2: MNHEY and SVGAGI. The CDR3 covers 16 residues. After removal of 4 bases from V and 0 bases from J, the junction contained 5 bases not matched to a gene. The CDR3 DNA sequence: TGTGCCAGCAGTTCTCCGGGACAGGATAGCAATCAGCCCCAGCATTTT. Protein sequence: CASSSPGQDSNQPQHF.

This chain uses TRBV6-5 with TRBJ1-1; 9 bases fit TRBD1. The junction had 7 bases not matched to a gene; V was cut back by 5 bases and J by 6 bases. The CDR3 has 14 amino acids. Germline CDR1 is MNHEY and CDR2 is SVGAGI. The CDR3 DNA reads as TGTGCCAGCAGTGGCGACAGGGGGGTACCTGAAGCTTTCTTT. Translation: CASSGDRGVPEAFF.

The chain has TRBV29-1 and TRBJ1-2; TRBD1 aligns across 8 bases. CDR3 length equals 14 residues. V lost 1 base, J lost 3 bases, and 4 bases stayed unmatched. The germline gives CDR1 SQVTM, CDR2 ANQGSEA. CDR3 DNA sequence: TGCAGCGTTGAAGCAGGGGGCTTATACTATGGCTACACCTTC. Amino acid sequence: CSVEAGGLYYGYTF. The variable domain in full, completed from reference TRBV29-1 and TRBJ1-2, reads SAVISQKPSRDICQRGTSLTIQCQVDSQVTMMFWYRQQPGQSLTLIATANQGSEATYESGFVIDKFPISRPNLTFSTLTVSNMSPEDSSIYLCSVEAGGLYYGYTFGSGTRLTVV.

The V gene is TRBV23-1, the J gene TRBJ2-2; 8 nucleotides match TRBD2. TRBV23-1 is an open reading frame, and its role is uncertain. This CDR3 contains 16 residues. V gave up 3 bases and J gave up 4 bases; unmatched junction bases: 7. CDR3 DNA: TGCGCCAGCAGTCATACCGGGGGGGCGGGCACCGGGGAGCTGTTTTTT. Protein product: CASSHTGGAGTGELFF.

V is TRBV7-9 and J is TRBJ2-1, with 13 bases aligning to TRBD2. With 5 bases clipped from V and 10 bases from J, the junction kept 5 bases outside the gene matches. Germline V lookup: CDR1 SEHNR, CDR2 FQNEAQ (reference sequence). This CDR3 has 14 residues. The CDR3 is CASSRGLAGPEQFF. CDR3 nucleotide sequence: TGTGCCAGCAGCCGGGGACTAGCGGGACCGGAGCAGTTCTTC.

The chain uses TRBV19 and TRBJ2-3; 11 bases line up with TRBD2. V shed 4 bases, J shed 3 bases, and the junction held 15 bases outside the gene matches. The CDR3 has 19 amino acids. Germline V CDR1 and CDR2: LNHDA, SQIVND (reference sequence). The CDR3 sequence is CASSKTLGLTSGRTDTQYF. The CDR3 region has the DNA TGTGCCAGTAGTAAAACTTTAGGGCTTACTAGCGGGAGAACAGATACGCAGTATTTT.

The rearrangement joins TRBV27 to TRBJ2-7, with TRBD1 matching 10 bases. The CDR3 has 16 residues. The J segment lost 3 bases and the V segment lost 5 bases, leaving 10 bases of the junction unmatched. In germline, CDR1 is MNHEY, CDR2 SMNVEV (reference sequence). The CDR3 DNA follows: TGTGCCAGCAGTGCCTCCGACAGGGGGCCCCACTACGAGCAGTACTTC. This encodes CASSASDRGPHYEQYF.

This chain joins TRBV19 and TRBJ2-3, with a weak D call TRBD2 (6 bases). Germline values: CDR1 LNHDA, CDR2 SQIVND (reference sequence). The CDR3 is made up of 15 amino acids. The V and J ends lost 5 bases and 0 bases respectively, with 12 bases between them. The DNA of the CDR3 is TGTGCCAGTAGTGCTCAACGGGGGAGCACAGATACGCAGTATTTT. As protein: CASSAQRGSTDTQYF.

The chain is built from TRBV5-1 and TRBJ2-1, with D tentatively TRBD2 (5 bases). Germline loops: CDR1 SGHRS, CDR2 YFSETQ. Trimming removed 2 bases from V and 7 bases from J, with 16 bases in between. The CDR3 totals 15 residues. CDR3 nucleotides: TGCGCCAGCAGCTTTTCCAGCGGAGGCCGTAATGAGCAGTTCTTC. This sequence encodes CASSFSSGGRNEQFF.

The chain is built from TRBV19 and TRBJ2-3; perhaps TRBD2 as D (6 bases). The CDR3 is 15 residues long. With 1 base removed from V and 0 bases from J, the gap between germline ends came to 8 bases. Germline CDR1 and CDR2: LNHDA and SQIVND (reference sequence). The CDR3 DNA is TGTGCCAGTAGTATAGGGGGGACTAGCACAGATACGCAGTATTTT. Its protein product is CASSIGGTSTDTQYF.